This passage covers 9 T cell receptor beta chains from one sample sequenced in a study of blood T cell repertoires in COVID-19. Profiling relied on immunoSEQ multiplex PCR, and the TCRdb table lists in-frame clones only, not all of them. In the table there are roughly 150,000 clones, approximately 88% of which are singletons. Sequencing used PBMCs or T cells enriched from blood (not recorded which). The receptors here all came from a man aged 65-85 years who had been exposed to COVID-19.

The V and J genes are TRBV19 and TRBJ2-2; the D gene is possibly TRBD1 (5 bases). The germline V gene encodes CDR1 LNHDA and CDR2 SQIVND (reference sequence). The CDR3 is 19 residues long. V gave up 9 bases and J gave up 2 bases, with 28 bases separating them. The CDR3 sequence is CASPIPASGQGINTGELFF. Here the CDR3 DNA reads TGTGCCAGCCCTATTCCTGCAAGTGGCCAGGGAATTAACACCGGGGAGCTGTTTTTT.

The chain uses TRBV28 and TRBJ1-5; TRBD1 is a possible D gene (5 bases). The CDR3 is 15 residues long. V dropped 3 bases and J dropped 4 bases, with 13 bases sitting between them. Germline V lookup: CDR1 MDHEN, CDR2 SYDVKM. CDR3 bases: TGTGCCAGCAGTTTTAGTGTCGGGACTAATCAGCCCCAGCATTTT. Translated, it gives CASSFSVGTNQPQHF.

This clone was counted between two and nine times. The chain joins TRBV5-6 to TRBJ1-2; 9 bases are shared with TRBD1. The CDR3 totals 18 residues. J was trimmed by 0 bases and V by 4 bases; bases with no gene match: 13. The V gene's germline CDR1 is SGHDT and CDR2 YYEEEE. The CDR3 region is CASSAPRDRVSPNYGYTF. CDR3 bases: TGTGCCAGCAGCGCACCCCGGGACAGGGTCTCCCCTAACTATGGCTACACCTTC.

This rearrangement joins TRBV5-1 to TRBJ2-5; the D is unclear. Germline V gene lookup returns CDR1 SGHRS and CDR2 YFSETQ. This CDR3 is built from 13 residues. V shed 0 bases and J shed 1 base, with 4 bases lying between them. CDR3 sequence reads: CASSLGLQETQYF. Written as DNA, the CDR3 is TGCGCCAGCAGCTTGGGGCTCCAAGAGACCCAGTACTTC.

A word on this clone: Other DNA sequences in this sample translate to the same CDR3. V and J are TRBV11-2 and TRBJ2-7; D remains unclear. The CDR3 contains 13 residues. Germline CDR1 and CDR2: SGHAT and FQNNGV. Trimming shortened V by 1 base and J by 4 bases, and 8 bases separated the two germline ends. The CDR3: CASSLGLEYEQYF. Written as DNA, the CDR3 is TGTGCCAGCAGCTTAGGTTTAGAGTACGAGCAGTACTTC. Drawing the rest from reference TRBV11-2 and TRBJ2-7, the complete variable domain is EAGVAQSPRYKIIEKRQSVAFWCNPISGHATLYWYQQILGQGPKLLIQFQNNGVVDDSQLPKDRFSAERLKGVDSTLKIQPAKLEDSAVYLCASSLGLEYEQYFGPGTRLTVT.

The CDR3, as DNA: TGCAGCGCGGGAGGGGGCAATGAAAAACTGTTTTTT. Its translation: CSAGGGNEKLFF. The J gene is TRBJ1-4, the V gene TRBV29-1; 7 bases are shared with TRBD1. J gave up 5 bases and V 7 bases, and 4 bases lay outside the gene matches. CDR1 is SQVTM, CDR2 ANQGSEA, per germline. The CDR3 covers 12 residues.

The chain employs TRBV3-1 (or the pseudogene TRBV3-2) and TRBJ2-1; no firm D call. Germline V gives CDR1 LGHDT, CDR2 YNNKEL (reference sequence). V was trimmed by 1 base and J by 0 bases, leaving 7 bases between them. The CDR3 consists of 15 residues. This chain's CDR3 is CASSQVQFSYNEQFF. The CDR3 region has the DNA TGTGCCAGCAGCCAAGTCCAATTCTCCTACAATGAGCAGTTCTTC.

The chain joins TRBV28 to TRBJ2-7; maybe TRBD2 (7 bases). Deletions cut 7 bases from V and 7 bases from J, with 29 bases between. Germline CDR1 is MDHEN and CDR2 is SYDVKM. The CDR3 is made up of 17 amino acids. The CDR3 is CASKGTIGEGSGEEQYF. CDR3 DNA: TGTGCCAGCAAGGGGACAATTGGGGAGGGATCCGGAGAGGAGCAGTACTTC.

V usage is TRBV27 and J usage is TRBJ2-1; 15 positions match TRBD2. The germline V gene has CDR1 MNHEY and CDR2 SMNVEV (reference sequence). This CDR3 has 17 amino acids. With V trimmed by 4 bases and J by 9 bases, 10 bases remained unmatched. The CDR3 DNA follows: TGTGCCAGCAGTTCATCAGGACTAGCGGGGGGGCCGCGTGAGCAGTTCTTC. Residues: CASSSSGLAGGPREQFF.